This T cell receptor beta chain derives from a study of lymphopenia after photon versus proton radiotherapy. V was pared by 0 bases and J by 6 bases, with 15 bases between. Per germline, CDR1 SGHKS and CDR2 YYEKEE (reference sequence). The CDR3 length is 15 residues. Assay used: immunoSEQ multiplex PCR; TCRdb lists only in-frame clones, some missing. The sample has tens of thousands of clones; about 91% are singletons. Regarding this clone: What it binds is unknown.

General observations from the study: Authors raise, but do not show, better survival with proton therapy. After lymphocyte nadir, photon-treated repertoires showed oligoclonal expansion, especially CD8+ Temra. Proton therapy kept repertoires fairly stable, unlike photons, which gained effector/memory cells.

The TCR sequence derives from a woman in her 70s with pancreatic cancer. Some clones in this sample may be carry-over from other donors' samples. The chain recombines TRBV5-5 with TRBJ1-1; TRBD1 might be the D (6 bases). The specimen comprised peripheral blood, sampled from a patient treated with proton-based radiotherapy. CDR3: CASSLGAGDVAEAFF. The CDR3 DNA reads TGTGCCAGCAGCTTGGGGGCAGGGGACGTCGCTGAAGCTTTCTTT.